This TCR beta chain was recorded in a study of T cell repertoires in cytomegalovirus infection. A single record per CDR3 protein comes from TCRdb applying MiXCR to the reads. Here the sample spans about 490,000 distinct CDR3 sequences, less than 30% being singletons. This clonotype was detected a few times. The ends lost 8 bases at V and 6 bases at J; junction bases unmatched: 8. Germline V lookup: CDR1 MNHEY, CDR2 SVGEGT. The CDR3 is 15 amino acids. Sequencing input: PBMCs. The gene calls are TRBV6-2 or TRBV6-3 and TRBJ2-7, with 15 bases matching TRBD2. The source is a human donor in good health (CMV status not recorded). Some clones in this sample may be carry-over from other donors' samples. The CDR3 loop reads CASRTSGRVPGEQYV. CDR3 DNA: TGTGCCAGCCGGACTAGCGGGAGGGTCCCAGGCGAGCAGTACGTC.